This T cell receptor (beta chain) was documented in a study of identifying expanded T cells in peripheral blood. Study results and limitations: Variance in clone template counts between approximately 2-week samples significantly increased with total template count across all healthy donors. Technical replicates showed 0.9 to 1.5 changed clones; approximately two weeks approximately 15; four weeks 19.

Collection occurred without any documented infections or immune events in donors. The CDR3 has 13 residues. J lost 8 bases, V lost 10 bases, and 6 bases had no gene match. Germline-derived CDR1 and CDR2 are ENHRY and SYGVKD. The method was immunoSEQ multiplex PCR; TCRdb's version includes in-frame clones alone and lacks a portion of them. The sample holds some 100,000 clones, approximately 90% seen once. Points on this clone: Its antigen is unknown.

This clonotype was obtained from a person aged 18 to 70 in good health. Input material: blood. The chain joins TRBV10-3 to TRBJ1-6; 9 nucleotides agree with TRBD1. The CDR3 nucleotides are TGTGCCACACACCGGGACAGGGATTCACCCCTCCACTTT. It specifies CATHRDRDSPLHF.